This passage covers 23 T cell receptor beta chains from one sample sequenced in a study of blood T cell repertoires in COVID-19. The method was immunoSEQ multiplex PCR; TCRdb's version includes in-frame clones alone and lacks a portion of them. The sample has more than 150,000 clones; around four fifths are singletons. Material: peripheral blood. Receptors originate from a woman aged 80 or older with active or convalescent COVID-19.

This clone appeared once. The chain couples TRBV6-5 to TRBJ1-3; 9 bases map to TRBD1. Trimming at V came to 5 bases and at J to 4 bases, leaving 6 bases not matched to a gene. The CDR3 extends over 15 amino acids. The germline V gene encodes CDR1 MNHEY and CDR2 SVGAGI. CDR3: CASSPGTGTGNTIYF. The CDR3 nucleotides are TGTGCCAGCAGTCCCGGGACAGGGACAGGAAACACCATATATTTT.

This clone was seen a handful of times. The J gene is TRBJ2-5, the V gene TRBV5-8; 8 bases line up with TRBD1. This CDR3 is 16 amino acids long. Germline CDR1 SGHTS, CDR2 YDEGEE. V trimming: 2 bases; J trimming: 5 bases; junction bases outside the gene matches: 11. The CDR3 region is CASSFPGQGFGETQYF. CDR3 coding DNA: TGTGCCAGCAGCTTTCCAGGACAGGGTTTCGGGGAGACCCAGTACTTC.

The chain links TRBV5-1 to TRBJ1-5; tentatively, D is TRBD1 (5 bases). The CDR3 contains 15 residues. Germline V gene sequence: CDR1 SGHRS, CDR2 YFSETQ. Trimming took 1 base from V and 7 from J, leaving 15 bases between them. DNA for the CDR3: TGCGCCAGCAGCTTGTTTGGGGGAGGCTGGCAGCCCCAGCATTTT. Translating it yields CASSLFGGGWQPQHF. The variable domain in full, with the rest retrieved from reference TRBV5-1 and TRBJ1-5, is KAGVTQTPRYLIKTRGQQVTLSCSPISGHRSVSWYQQTPGQGLQFLFEYFSETQRNKGNFPGRFSGRQFSNSRSEMNVSTLELGDSALYLCASSLFGGGWQPQHFGDGTRLSIL.

The CDR3: CASSEVVRGTFF. The CDR3 DNA is TGTGCCAGCAGTGAAGTCGTCCGCGGGACTTTCTTT. The chain couples TRBV6-1 to TRBJ1-1; D gene uncertain. This CDR3 contains 12 residues. Germline CDR1 reads MNHNS; CDR2 reads SASEGT. V gave up 1 base and J gave up 12 bases, with 12 bases separating them.

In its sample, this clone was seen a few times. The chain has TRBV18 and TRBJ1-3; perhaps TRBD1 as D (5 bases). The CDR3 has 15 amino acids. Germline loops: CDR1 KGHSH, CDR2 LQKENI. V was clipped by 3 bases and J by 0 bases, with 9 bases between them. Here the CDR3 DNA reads TGTGCCAGCTCACCGGACATTAGCTCTGGAAACACCATATATTTT. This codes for CASSPDISSGNTIYF.

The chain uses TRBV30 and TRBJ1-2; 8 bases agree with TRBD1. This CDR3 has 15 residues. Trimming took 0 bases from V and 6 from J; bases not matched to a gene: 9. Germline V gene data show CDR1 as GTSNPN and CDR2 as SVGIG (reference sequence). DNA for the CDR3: TGTGCCTGGAGTGTACTTCCCCAGGGGGCTGATGGCTACACCTTC. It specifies CAWSVLPQGADGYTF. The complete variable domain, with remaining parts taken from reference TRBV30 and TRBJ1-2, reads SQTIHQWPATLVQPVGSPLSLECTVEGTSNPNLYWYRQAAGRGLQLLFYSVGIGQISSEVPQNLSASRPQDRQFILSSKKLLLSDSGFYLCAWSVLPQGADGYTFGSGTRLTVV.

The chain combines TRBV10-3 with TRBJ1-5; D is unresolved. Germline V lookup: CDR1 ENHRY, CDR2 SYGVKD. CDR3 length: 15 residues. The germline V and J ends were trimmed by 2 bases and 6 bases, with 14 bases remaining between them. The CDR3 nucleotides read TGTGCCATCAGTGAGAGACTTAGCCGCGGTCAGCCCCAGCATTTT. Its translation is CAISERLSRGQPQHF.

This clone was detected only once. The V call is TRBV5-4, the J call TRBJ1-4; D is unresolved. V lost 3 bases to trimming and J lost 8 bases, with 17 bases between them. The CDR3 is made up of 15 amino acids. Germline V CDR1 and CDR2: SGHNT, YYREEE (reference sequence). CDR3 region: CASSSSSPLEEKLFF. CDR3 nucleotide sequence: TGTGCCAGCAGCTCGAGCTCCCCCCTGGAGGAAAAACTGTTTTTT.

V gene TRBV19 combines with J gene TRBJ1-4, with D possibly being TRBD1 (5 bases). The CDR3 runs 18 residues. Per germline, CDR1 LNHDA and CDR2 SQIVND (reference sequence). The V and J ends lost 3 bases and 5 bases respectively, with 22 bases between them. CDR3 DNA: TGTGCCAGTAGTATTGGACGGCCCAATGCGGGGGAGAATGAAAAACTGTTTTTT. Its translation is CASSIGRPNAGENEKLFF.

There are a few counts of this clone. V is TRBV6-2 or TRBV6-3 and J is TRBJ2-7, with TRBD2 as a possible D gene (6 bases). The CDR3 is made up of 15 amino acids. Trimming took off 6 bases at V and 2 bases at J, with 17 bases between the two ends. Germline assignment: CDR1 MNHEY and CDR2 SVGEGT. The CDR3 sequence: CASSSGTERPYEQYF. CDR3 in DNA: TGTGCCAGCAGCTCTGGGACTGAACGGCCCTACGAGCAGTACTTC.

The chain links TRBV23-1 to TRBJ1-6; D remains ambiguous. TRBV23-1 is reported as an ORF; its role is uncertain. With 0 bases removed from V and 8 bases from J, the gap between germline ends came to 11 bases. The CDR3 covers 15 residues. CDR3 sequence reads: CASSQSTRVHSPLHF. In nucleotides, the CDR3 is TGCGCCAGCAGTCAATCGACGAGGGTGCATTCACCCCTCCACTTT.

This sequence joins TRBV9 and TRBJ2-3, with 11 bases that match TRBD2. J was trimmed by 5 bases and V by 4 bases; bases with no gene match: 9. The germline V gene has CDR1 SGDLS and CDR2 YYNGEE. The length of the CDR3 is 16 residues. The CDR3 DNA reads TGTGCCAGCAGCCCAAATGTGGGACTAGCGGAAGATACGCAGTATTTT. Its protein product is CASSPNVGLAEDTQYF.

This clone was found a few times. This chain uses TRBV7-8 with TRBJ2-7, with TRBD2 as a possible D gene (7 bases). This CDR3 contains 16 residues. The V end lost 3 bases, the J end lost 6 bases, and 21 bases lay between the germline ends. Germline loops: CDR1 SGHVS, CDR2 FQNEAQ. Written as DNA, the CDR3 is TGTGCCAGCAGCTTTGGGGGGGCAGGTCAGCGGGCCGAGCAGTACTTC. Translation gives CASSFGGAGQRAEQYF.

The CDR3: CSASRTDKETQYF. For the CDR3, the DNA is TGCAGTGCTAGTAGAACAGACAAAGAGACCCAGTACTTC. The V gene is TRBV20-1, the J gene TRBJ2-5; D gene uncertain. Germline V gene lookup returns CDR1 DFQATT and CDR2 SNEGSKA (reference sequence). CDR3 length equals 13 residues. Trimming removed 3 bases at V and 3 bases at J, with 11 bases between.

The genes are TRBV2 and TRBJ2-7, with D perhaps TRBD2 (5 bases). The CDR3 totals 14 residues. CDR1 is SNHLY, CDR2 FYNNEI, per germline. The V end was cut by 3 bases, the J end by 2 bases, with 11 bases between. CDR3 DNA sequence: TGTGCCAGCAGTGACGGGGAACGTCCCTACGAGCAGTACTTC. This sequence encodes CASSDGERPYEQYF.

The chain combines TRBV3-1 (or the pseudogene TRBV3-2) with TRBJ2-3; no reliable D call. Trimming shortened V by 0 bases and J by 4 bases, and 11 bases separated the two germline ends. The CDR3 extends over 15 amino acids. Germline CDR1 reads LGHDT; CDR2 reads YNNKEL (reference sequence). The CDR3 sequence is CASSQDNRLADTQYF. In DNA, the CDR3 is TGTGCCAGCAGCCAAGATAACCGGTTGGCAGATACGCAGTATTTT.

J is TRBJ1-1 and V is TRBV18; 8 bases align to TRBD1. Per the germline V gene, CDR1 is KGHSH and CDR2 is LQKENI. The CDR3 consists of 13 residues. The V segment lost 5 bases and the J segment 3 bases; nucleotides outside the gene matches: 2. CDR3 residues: CASSSDRDTEAFF. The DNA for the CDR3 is TGTGCCAGCTCATCGGACAGGGACACTGAAGCTTTCTTT.

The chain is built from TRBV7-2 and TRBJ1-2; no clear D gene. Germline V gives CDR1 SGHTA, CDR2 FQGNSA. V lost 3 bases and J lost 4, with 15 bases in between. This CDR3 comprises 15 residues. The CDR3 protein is CASSFQLGAGYGYTF. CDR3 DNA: TGTGCCAGCAGCTTTCAATTGGGCGCAGGCTATGGCTACACCTTC.

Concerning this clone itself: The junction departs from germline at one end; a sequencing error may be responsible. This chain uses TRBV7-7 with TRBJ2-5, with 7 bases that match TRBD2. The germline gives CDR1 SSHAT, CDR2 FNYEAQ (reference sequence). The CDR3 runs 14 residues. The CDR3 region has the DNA TGTGCTAGCAGCTTACGGGGGGACCAAGAGACCCAGTACTTC. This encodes CASSLRGDQETQYF. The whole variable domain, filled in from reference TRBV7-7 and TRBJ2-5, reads GAGVSQSPRYKVTKRGQDVTLRCDPISSHATLYWYQQALGQGPEFLTYFNYEAQPDKSGLPSDRFSAERPEGSISTLTIQRTEQRDSAMYRCASSLRGDQETQYFGPGTRLLVL.

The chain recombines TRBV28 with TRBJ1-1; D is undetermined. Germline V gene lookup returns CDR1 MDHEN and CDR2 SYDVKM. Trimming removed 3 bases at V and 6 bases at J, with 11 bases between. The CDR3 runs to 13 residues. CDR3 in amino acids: CASSLTPGAEAFF. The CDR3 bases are TGTGCCAGCAGTTTGACTCCCGGGGCTGAAGCTTTCTTT. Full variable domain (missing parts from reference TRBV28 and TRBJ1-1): DVKVTQSSRYLVKRTGEKVFLECVQDMDHENMFWYRQDPGLGLRLIYFSYDVKMKEKGDIPEGYSVSREKKERFSLILESASTNQTSMYLCASSLTPGAEAFFGQGTRLTVV.

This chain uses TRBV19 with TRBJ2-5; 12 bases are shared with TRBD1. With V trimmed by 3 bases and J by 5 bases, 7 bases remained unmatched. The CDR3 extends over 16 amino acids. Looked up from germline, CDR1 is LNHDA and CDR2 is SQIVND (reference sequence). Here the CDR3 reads CASSMLGQGAWETQYF. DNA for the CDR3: TGTGCCAGTAGTATGTTGGGACAGGGGGCTTGGGAGACCCAGTACTTC. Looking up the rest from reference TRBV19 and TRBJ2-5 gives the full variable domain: DGGITQSPKYLFRKEGQNVTLSCEQNLNHDAMYWYRQDPGQGLRLIYYSQIVNDFQKGDIAEGYSVSREKKESFPLTVTSAQKNPTAFYLCASSMLGQGAWETQYFGPGTRLLVL.

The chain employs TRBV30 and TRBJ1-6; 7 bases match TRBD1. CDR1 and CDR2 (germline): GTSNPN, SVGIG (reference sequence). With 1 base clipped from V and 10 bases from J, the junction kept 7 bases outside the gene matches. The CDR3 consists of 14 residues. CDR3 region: CAWSDRDRGSPLHF. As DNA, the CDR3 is TGTGCCTGGAGTGACCGGGACAGAGGCTCACCCCTCCACTTT.

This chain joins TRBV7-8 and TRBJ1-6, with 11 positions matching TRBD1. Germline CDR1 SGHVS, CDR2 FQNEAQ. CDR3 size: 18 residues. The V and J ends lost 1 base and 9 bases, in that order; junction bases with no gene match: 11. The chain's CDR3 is CASSLVSGQGARSSPLHF. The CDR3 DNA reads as TGTGCCAGCAGCTTAGTATCCGGACAGGGGGCAAGGAGTTCACCCCTCCACTTT. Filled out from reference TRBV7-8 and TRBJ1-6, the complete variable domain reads GAGVSQSPRYKVAKRGQDVALRCDPISGHVSLFWYQQALGQGPEFLTYFQNEAQLDKSGLPSDRFFAERPEGSVSTLKIQRTQQEDSAVYLCASSLVSGQGARSSPLHFGNGTRLTVT.